Listed below are T cell receptor beta chains from one sample, sequenced in a study of blood T cell repertoires in COVID-19. Profiled with immunoSEQ multiplex PCR; TCRdb holds only in-frame clones, not every one. Of about 250,000 clones listed, about 93% were seen once; the top ten hold under 2.5%. Source material: PBMCs or T cells enriched from blood (not recorded which). The receptors here all came from a woman younger than 30 who had recovered from COVID-19. Both conserved end residues are part of each CDR3.

j_gene	v_gene	CDR3aa
TRBJ1-6	TRBV5-1	CASRPGDGTSPLHF
TRBJ1-2	TRBV7-9	CASGLRGSGYTF
TRBJ1-1	TRBV6-1	CASSEYHRANTEAFF
TRBJ1-5	TRBV4-3	CASSPTRYSQPQHF
TRBJ1-1	TRBV6-5	CASSPRDRTEAFF
TRBJ1-2	TRBV12-3/TRBV12-4	CASSLGQGGGYTF
TRBJ1-2	TRBV18	CASSQARGHGYTF
TRBJ1-2	TRBV24-1	CATSDRGPEGYGYTF
TRBJ2-1	TRBV5-6	CASSSQGKEQFF
TRBJ2-5	TRBV6-5	CASSYEAGAAETQYF
TRBJ2-7	TRBV4-3	CASSQDYRSYEQYF
TRBJ1-2	TRBV4-2	CASSQDLQGASYGYTF